A single sample is the source of the 2 T cell receptor beta chains below, sequenced in a study of monozygotic twins with inflammatory bowel disease. TCRdb reanalyzed the 5' RACE reads and collapses them to one entry per CDR3 protein, without DNA. The sample has 330,000 or so distinct CDR3 sequences. Material for sequencing was blood. Receptors were obtained from a human donor with ulcerative colitis or Crohn's disease, or a healthy co-twin of an affected twin (not recorded which).

The chain employs TRBV20-1 and TRBJ1-1; TCRdb outputs TRBD1, but without DNA this stays unchecked. There are 14 residues in the CDR3. The germline V gene encodes CDR1 DFQATT and CDR2 SNEGSKA (reference sequence). This chain's CDR3 is CSGSQGAINAEAFF.

The chain is built from TRBV20-1 and TRBJ2-2. The germline V gene has CDR1 DFQATT and CDR2 SNEGSKA (reference sequence). This CDR3 comprises 13 residues. The chain's CDR3 is CSASTRNTGELFF.